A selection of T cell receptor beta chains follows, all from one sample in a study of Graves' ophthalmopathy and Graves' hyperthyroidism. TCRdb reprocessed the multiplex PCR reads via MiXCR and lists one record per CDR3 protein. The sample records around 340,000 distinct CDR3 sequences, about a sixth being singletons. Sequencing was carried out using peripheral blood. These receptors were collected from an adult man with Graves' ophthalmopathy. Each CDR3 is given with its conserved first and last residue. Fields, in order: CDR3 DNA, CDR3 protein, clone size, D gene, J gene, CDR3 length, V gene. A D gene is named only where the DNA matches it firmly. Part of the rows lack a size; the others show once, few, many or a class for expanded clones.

DNA: TGTGCCACACGGACGGCCAAGAACACTGAAGCTTTCTTT; CDR3: CATRTAKNTEAFF; size: many; D: -; J: TRBJ1-1; length: 13; V: TRBV24-1
DNA: TGTGCCAGCAGTGAAGCGTCCAGAGGGGCCAATCAGCCCCAGCATTTT; CDR3: CASSEASRGANQPQHF; size: many; D: -; J: TRBJ1-5; length: 16; V: TRBV2
DNA: TGTGCCAGCAGCTCTTCCGTCACTAACTACGGCTACACCTTC; CDR3: CASSSSVTNYGYTF; size: many; D: -; J: TRBJ1-2; length: 14; V: TRBV7-2
DNA: TGTGCCAGCAGTGAATGGAGCTACTACGAGCAGTACTTC; CDR3: CASSEWSYYEQYF; size: -; D: -; J: TRBJ2-7; length: 13; V: TRBV6-1
DNA: TGTGCCAGCAGCCCATACGGGTCCCTAACAGATACGCAGTATTTT; CDR3: CASSPYGSLTDTQYF; size: many; D: -; J: TRBJ2-3; length: 15; V: TRBV7-3
DNA: TGTGCCAGTAGTATAGCTTGGGCTCCCATCTACGAGCAGTACTTC; CDR3: CASSIAWAPIYEQYF; size: many; D: -; J: TRBJ2-7; length: 15; V: TRBV19
DNA: TGTGCCAGTAGTATTGAAAATCAGCCCCAGCATTTT; CDR3: CASSIENQPQHF; size: many; D: -; J: TRBJ1-5; length: 12; V: TRBV19
DNA: TGCAGTGCCTCCGGGACTAGCGGATTCGAGCAGTACTTC; CDR3: CSASGTSGFEQYF; size: -; D: TRBD2; J: TRBJ2-7; length: 13; V: TRBV20-1
DNA: TGTGCCTGGAACCCGGGCTCGACTGAAGCTTTCTTT; CDR3: CAWNPGSTEAFF; size: -; D: -; J: TRBJ1-1; length: 12; V: TRBV30
DNA: TGTGCCAGCAGTCGAGACAGGGGACGTTACGGCTACACCTTC; CDR3: CASSRDRGRYGYTF; size: -; D: TRBD1; J: TRBJ1-2; length: 14; V: TRBV6-1
DNA: TGTGCCAGCAGTCGTCGACAGACCTACGAGCAGTACTTC; CDR3: CASSRRQTYEQYF; size: many; D: -; J: TRBJ2-7; length: 13; V: TRBV12-3/TRBV12-4
DNA: TGCAGCGTTGAAAAGGCCTACGAGCAGTACTTC; CDR3: CSVEKAYEQYF; size: many; D: -; J: TRBJ2-7; length: 11; V: TRBV29-1
DNA: TGTGCCAGCAGACGGGGACGGTCTATGAACACTGAAGCTTTCTTT; CDR3: CASRRGRSMNTEAFF; size: few; D: -; J: TRBJ1-1; length: 15; V: TRBV2
DNA: TGTGCCACCAGCAGAGGGGCCAGGGCGGTGGAGACCCAGTACTTC; CDR3: CATSRGARAVETQYF; size: many; D: -; J: TRBJ2-5; length: 15; V: TRBV15
DNA: TGTGCCAGTAGTATGAGAGGGACAGAGAAAACCTACGAGCAGTACTTC; CDR3: CASSMRGTEKTYEQYF; size: many; D: TRBD1; J: TRBJ2-7; length: 16; V: TRBV19
DNA: TGCAGTGCCAAGATGTACGAGCAGTACTTC; CDR3: CSAKMYEQYF; size: many; D: -; J: TRBJ2-7; length: 10; V: TRBV20-1
DNA: TGTGCCAGCAGCGTGACAGGGGGCACTGAAGCTTTCTTT; CDR3: CASSVTGGTEAFF; size: many; D: TRBD1; J: TRBJ1-1; length: 13; V: TRBV9
DNA: TGTGCCAGCAGTCGCGACAGTCCGGGTTCACCCCTCCACTTT; CDR3: CASSRDSPGSPLHF; size: many; D: -; J: TRBJ1-6; length: 14; V: TRBV12-3/TRBV12-4
DNA: TGCAGCGTTGAATTAGGATACGAGCAGTACTTC; CDR3: CSVELGYEQYF; size: many; D: -; J: TRBJ2-7; length: 11; V: TRBV29-1
DNA: TGTGCCAGCAGCTTACGACGCCCACAAAATGGCTACACCTTC; CDR3: CASSLRRPQNGYTF; size: many; D: -; J: TRBJ1-2; length: 14; V: TRBV7-2
DNA: TGCAGTGCAAGGTGGGACAGGACCTACGAGCAGTACTTC; CDR3: CSARWDRTYEQYF; size: many; D: TRBD1; J: TRBJ2-7; length: 13; V: TRBV20-1
DNA: TGTGCCTGGAATGGACAGGGCCCGAATGGCTACACCTTC; CDR3: CAWNGQGPNGYTF; size: many; D: TRBD1; J: TRBJ1-2; length: 13; V: TRBV30
DNA: TGTGCCAGCAGTTACTCGAGGGAGAAGAACACCGGGGAGCTGTTTTTT; CDR3: CASSYSREKNTGELFF; size: many; D: -; J: TRBJ2-2; length: 16; V: TRBV6-5
DNA: TGTGCCAGCAGTTACTCGGGACAGGGAGGCGGGGAGCTGTTTTTT; CDR3: CASSYSGQGGGELFF; size: many; D: TRBD1; J: TRBJ2-2; length: 15; V: TRBV6-5
DNA: TGTGCCAGCTCACAGACTGGGGGGGATCAGCCCCAGCATTTT; CDR3: CASSQTGGDQPQHF; size: few; D: -; J: TRBJ1-5; length: 14; V: TRBV18
DNA: TGTGCCAGCTCAGAGCGGCTTAATTCACCCCTCCACTTT; CDR3: CASSERLNSPLHF; size: many; D: -; J: TRBJ1-6; length: 13; V: TRBV18
DNA: TGTGCCAGCAGTTTGCAGCCCGCGAACACCGGGGAGCTGTTTTTT; CDR3: CASSLQPANTGELFF; size: many; D: -; J: TRBJ2-2; length: 15; V: TRBV27
DNA: TGTGCCAGCAGTTTAGACAGGGGGGTCGAGCAGTACTTC; CDR3: CASSLDRGVEQYF; size: -; D: TRBD1; J: TRBJ2-7; length: 13; V: TRBV27
DNA: TGCGCCAGCAGCCAAGTGGCAGGGCTCCCCTACGAGCAGTACTTC; CDR3: CASSQVAGLPYEQYF; size: many; D: -; J: TRBJ2-7; length: 15; V: TRBV4-1
DNA: TGTGCCAGCAGTGAAAGGATCTCTGGAAACACCATATATTTT; CDR3: CASSERISGNTIYF; size: many; D: -; J: TRBJ1-3; length: 14; V: TRBV2
DNA: TGTGCCAGCAGTTACTCGAGCGGGAGTCTCACCGGGGAGCTGTTTTTT; CDR3: CASSYSSGSLTGELFF; size: many; D: TRBD2; J: TRBJ2-2; length: 16; V: TRBV6-2/TRBV6-3
DNA: TGTGCCAGCAGTTCTAAGGGGCCAAAAGCCATCTACTACGAGCAGTACTTC; CDR3: CASSSKGPKAIYYEQYF; size: many; D: -; J: TRBJ2-7; length: 17; V: TRBV27
DNA: TGCAGTGCTCCGACCGGAGGGGGGGGAGGCACTGAAGCTTTCTTT; CDR3: CSAPTGGGGGTEAFF; size: many; D: -; J: TRBJ1-1; length: 15; V: TRBV20-1
DNA: TGCAGCGCGCCGGGACCTTTGGAGGAGACCCAGTACTTC; CDR3: CSAPGPLEETQYF; size: many; D: -; J: TRBJ2-5; length: 13; V: TRBV29-1
DNA: TGTGCCAGCAGTTACGGACAGTACACCGGGGAGCTGTTTTTT; CDR3: CASSYGQYTGELFF; size: -; D: -; J: TRBJ2-2; length: 14; V: TRBV28
DNA: TGTGCCAGCAGTCGCTCCGGAGGGTCGGAGCAGTACTTC; CDR3: CASSRSGGSEQYF; size: many; D: -; J: TRBJ2-7; length: 13; V: TRBV6-5
DNA: TGTGCCGGGGGTTCGGGGTCTAGCTACGAGCAGTACTTC; CDR3: CAGGSGSSYEQYF; size: -; D: -; J: TRBJ2-7; length: 13; V: TRBV6-1
DNA: TGCAGTGCGGGGGCCCCTAGCGCCGATTTAGGTTACGAGCAGTACTTC; CDR3: CSAGAPSADLGYEQYF; size: many; D: -; J: TRBJ2-7; length: 16; V: TRBV20-1
DNA: TGTGCCAGCAGTATTAGCCGGGACAGGGGCGAGTCAGCCTATAATTCACCCCTCCACTTT; CDR3: CASSISRDRGESAYNSPLHF; size: many; D: TRBD1; J: TRBJ1-6; length: 20; V: TRBV27
DNA: TGTGCCAGCAGCTTACGACCACCTGACGAATACGAGCAGTACTTC; CDR3: CASSLRPPDEYEQYF; size: many; D: -; J: TRBJ2-7; length: 15; V: TRBV11-2
DNA: TGTGCCAGCAGTTCCAGGGCCTATGGCTACACCTTC; CDR3: CASSSRAYGYTF; size: many; D: -; J: TRBJ1-2; length: 12; V: TRBV6-5
DNA: TGTGCCAGCACCGGGACAGCCGGTCTCGCTTCCTTT; CDR3: CASTGTAGLASF; size: many; D: TRBD1; J: TRBJ1-1; length: 12; V: TRBV6-5
DNA: TGTGCCACCAGCAGAACCGGGACACGCTCTGGAAACACCATATATTTT; CDR3: CATSRTGTRSGNTIYF; size: -; D: -; J: TRBJ1-3; length: 16; V: TRBV15
DNA: TGTGCCAGCAGCCAAGCGAGGGAGAAGGGGGTGACTGAAGCTTTCTTT; CDR3: CASSQAREKGVTEAFF; size: many; D: -; J: TRBJ1-1; length: 16; V: TRBV4-2
DNA: TGTGCCAGCTGGACTAGTTCCAACCCCTACGAGCAGTACTTC; CDR3: CASWTSSNPYEQYF; size: many; D: TRBD2; J: TRBJ2-7; length: 14; V: TRBV2
DNA: TGTGCCAGCAGCTTCTCTAGCGGAGAATACGAGCAGTACTTC; CDR3: CASSFSSGEYEQYF; size: many; D: TRBD2; J: TRBJ2-7; length: 14; V: TRBV11-2
DNA: TGCAGTGCTAGGACTAGCGGGGGCCCATGGGAGACCCAGTACTTC; CDR3: CSARTSGGPWETQYF; size: many; D: TRBD2; J: TRBJ2-5; length: 15; V: TRBV20-1
DNA: TGTGCCAGCAGTTTTCGGGTAGTCCAGCCCCAGCATTTT; CDR3: CASSFRVVQPQHF; size: many; D: -; J: TRBJ1-5; length: 13; V: TRBV12-3/TRBV12-4
DNA: TGTGCCAGCAGCTTTTCCCGTCTCAGGGAAGCTTTCTTT; CDR3: CASSFSRLREAFF; size: many; D: -; J: TRBJ1-1; length: 13; V: TRBV11-1
DNA: TGTGCCAGCAGCTTAACCGGGACAGGGGTTCTTCTTCGAGAAGCTTTCTTT; CDR3: CASSLTGTGVLLREAFF; size: many; D: TRBD1; J: TRBJ1-1; length: 17; V: TRBV7-2
DNA: TGTGCCACCCGGGACTCTCGAGGGGTTCAAGAGACCCAGTACTTC; CDR3: CATRDSRGVQETQYF; size: many; D: -; J: TRBJ2-5; length: 15; V: TRBV10-3
DNA: TGTGCCAGCAGTTTATCGAAGGGGAGCCTACCCTACAAGCAGTACTTC; CDR3: CASSLSKGSLPYKQYF; size: many; D: -; J: TRBJ2-7; length: 16; V: TRBV27
DNA: TGTGCCAGCAGTGAATGGCGGGGGGGAGGAGAGACCCAGTACTTC; CDR3: CASSEWRGGGETQYF; size: many; D: TRBD2; J: TRBJ2-5; length: 15; V: TRBV2